What follows is one T cell receptor beta chain and its context. Antigen specificity is unknown. Participants who had HIV were, without exception, treated in the United States. The data derive from a study of long-term antiretroviral therapy in people with HIV. Study-wide results and caveats: HIV repertoire CDR3 lengths ranged less widely than those of controls.

Runs used v3.0 of the immunoSEQ assay and were done at survey level. Using immunoSEQ multiplex PCR, the repertoire was profiled, and TCRdb retains in-frame clones only, with some absent. The data hold more than 20,000 clones, with roughly four fifths observed a single time. Trimming stripped 0 bases from V and 6 bases from J, with 8 bases between. This CDR3 region has 12 residues. The V gene's germline CDR1 is GTSNPN and CDR2 SVGIG (reference sequence). Material: unsorted PBMCs, obtained 0.5 years after starting antiretroviral therapy. The source of this sequence is a young man with HIV. This chain uses TRBV30 with TRBJ1-2, with D hard to call. CDR3 nucleotides: TGTGCCTGGAGTGTGGCGGTCGATGGCTACACCTTC. Its protein product is CAWSVAVDGYTF.